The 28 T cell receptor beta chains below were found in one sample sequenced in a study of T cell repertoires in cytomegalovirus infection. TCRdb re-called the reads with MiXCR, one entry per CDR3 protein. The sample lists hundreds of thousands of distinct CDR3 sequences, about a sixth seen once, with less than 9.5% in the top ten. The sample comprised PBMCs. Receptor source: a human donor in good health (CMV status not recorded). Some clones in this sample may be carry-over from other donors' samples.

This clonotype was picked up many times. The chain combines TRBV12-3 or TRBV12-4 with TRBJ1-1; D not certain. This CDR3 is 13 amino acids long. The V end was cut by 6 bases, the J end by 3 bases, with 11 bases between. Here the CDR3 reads CASSRRVDTEAFF. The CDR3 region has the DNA TGTGCCAGCAGCCGCCGAGTGGACACTGAAGCTTTCTTT.

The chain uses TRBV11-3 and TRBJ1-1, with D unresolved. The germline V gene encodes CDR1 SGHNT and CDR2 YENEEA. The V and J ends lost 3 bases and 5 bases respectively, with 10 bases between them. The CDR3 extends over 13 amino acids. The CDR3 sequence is CASSFSGLTEAFF. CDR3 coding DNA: TGTGCCAGCAGCTTTTCGGGTTTGACTGAAGCTTTCTTT.

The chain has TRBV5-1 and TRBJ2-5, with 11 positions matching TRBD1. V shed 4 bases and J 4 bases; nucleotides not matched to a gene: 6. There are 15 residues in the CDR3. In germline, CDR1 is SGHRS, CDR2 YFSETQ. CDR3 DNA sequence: TGCGCCAGCAGCAACGGACAGGGGGCAACAGAGACCCAGTACTTC. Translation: CASSNGQGATETQYF.

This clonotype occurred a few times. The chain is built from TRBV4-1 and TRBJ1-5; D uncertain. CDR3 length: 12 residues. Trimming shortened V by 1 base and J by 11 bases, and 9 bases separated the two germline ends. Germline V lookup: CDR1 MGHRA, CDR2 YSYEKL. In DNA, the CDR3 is TGCGCCAGCAGCCAAGCCGGTGGGACCCAGCATTTT. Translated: CASSQAGGTQHF.

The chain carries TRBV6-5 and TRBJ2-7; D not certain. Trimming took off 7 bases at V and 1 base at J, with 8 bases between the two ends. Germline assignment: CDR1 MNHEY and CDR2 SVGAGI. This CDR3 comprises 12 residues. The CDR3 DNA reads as TGTGCCAGCATGGGCAGGTCCTACGAGCAGTACTTC. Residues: CASMGRSYEQYF.

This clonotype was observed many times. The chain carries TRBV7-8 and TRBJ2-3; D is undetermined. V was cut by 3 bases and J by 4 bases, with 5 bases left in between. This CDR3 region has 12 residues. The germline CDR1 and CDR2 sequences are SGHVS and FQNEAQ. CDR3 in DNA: TGTGCCAGCAGCTTCGGCGCAGATACGCAGTATTTT. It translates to CASSFGADTQYF.

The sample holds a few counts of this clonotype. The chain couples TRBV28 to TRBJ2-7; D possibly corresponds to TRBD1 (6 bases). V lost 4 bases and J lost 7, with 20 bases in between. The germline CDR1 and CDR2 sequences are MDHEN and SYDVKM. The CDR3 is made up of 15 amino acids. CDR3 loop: CASSSQSAGAKEQYF. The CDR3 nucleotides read TGTGCCAGCAGTTCCCAATCTGCAGGGGCAAAAGAGCAGTACTTC.

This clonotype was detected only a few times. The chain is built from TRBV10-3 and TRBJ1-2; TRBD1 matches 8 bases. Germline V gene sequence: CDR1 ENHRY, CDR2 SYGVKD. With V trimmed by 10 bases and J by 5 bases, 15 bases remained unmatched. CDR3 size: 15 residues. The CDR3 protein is CATGQGLSTSYGYTF. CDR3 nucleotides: TGTGCCACCGGACAGGGCCTATCTACCTCTTATGGCTACACCTTC.

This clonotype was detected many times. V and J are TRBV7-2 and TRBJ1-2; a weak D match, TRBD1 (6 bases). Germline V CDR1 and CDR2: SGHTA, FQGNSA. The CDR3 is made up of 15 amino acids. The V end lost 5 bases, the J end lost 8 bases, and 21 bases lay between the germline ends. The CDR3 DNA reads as TGTGCCAGCAGCCGAACAATAACAGGGACTGTGGGCTACACCTTC. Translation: CASSRTITGTVGYTF.

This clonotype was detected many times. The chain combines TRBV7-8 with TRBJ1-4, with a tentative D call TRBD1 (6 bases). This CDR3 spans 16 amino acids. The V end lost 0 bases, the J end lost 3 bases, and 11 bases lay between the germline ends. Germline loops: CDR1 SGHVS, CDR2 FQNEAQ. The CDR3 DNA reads TGTGCCAGCAGCTTAGCCAGACAGGCCCCTAATGAAAAACTGTTTTTT. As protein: CASSLARQAPNEKLFF.

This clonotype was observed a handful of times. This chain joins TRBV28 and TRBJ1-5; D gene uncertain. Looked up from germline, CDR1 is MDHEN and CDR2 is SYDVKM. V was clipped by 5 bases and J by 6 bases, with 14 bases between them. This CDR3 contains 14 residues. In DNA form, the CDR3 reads TGTGCCAGCAGTGGGTTCAGGCTAGGTCAGCCCCAGCATTTT. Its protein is CASSGFRLGQPQHF. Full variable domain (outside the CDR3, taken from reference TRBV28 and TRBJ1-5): DVKVTQSSRYLVKRTGEKVFLECVQDMDHENMFWYRQDPGLGLRLIYFSYDVKMKEKGDIPEGYSVSREKKERFSLILESASTNQTSMYLCASSGFRLGQPQHFGDGTRLSIL.

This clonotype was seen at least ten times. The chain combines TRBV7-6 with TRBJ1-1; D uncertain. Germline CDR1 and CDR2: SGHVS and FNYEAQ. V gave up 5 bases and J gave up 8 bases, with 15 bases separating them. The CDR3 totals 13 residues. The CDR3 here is CASSPEIGTEAFF. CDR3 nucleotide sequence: TGTGCCAGCAGCCCTGAAATCGGAACGGAAGCTTTCTTT.

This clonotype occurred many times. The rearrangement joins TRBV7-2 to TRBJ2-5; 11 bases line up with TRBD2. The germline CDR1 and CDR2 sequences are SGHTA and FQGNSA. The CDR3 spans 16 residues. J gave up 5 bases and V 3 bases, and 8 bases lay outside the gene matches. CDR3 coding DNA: TGTGCCAGCAGCTTCCCGCTAGCGGGGGGTCGGGAGACCCAGTACTTC. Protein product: CASSFPLAGGRETQYF.

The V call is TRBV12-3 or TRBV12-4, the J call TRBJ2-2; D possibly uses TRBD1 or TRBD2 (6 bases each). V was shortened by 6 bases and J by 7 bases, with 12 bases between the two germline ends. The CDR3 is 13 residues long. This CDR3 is CASSTGAGGELFF. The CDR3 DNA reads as TGTGCCAGCAGCACGGGGGCCGGCGGGGAGCTGTTTTTT.

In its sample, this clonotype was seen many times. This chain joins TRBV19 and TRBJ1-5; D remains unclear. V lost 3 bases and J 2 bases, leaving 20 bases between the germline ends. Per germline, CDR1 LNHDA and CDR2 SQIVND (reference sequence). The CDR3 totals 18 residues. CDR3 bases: TGTGCCAGTAGTATCTCAAGAGGACCCGGGAAGGGCAATCAGCCCCAGCATTTT. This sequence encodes CASSISRGPGKGNQPQHF. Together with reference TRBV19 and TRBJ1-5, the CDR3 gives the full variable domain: DGGITQSPKYLFRKEGQNVTLSCEQNLNHDAMYWYRQDPGQGLRLIYYSQIVNDFQKGDIAEGYSVSREKKESFPLTVTSAQKNPTAFYLCASSISRGPGKGNQPQHFGDGTRLSIL.

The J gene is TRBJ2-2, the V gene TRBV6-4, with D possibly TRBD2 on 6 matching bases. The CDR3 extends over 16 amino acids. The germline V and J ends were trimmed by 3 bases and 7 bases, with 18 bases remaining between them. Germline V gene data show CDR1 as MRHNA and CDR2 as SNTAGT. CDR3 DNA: TGTGCCAGCAGTGAAACCGGCACGGGAGTGGACGGGGAGCTGTTTTTT. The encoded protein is CASSETGTGVDGELFF.

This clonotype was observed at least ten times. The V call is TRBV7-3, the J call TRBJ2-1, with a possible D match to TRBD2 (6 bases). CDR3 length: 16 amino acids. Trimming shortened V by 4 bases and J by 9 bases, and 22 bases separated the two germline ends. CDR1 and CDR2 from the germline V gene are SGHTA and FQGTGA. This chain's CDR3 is CASSSRGGGRVLEQFF. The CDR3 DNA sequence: TGTGCCAGCAGCTCCCGTGGGGGAGGCCGGGTCCTTGAGCAGTTCTTC.

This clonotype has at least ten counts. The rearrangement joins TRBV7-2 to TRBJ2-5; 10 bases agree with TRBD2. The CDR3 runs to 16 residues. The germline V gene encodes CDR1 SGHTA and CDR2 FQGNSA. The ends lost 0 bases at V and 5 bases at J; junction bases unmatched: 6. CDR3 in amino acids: CASSLAGAGGRETQYF. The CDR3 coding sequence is TGTGCCAGCAGCTTAGCAGGAGCGGGGGGGCGTGAGACCCAGTACTTC.

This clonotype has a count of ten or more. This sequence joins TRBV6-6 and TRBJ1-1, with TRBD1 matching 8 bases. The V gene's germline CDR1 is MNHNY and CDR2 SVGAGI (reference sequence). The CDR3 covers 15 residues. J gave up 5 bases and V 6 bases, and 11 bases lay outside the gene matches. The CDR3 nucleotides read TGTGCCAGCAGGGGTGTGACAGGGGATTCAACTGAAGCTTTCTTT. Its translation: CASRGVTGDSTEAFF.

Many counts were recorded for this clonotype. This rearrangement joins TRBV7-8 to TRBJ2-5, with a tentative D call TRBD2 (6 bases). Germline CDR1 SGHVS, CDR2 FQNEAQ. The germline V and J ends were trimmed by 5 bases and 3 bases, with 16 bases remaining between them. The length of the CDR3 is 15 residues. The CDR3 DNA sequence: TGTGCCAGCAGCACCGGGACTGGGAAAGAAGAGACCCAGTACTTC. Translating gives CASSTGTGKEETQYF.

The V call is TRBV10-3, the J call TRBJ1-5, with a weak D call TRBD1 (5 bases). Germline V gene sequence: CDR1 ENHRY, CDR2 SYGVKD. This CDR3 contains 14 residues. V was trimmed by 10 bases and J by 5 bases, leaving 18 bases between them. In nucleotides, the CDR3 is TGTGCCACTTGGGGGGGTCGGCGGGATCAGCCCCAGCATTTT. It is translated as CATWGGRRDQPQHF.

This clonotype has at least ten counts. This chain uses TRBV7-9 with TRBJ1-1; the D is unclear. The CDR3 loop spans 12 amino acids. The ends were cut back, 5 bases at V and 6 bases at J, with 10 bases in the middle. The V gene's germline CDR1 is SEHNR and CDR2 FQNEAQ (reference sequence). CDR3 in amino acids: CASSSDAAEAFF. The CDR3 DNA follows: TGTGCCAGCAGCAGTGACGCAGCTGAAGCTTTCTTT.

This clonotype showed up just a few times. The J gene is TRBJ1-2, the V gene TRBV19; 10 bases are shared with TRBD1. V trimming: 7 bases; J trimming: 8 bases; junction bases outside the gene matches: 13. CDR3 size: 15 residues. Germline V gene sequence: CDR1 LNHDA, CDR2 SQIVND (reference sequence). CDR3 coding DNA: TGTGCCAGTAACGAGGACCGGGACAGGGGACTAGGCTACACCTTC. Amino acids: CASNEDRDRGLGYTF.

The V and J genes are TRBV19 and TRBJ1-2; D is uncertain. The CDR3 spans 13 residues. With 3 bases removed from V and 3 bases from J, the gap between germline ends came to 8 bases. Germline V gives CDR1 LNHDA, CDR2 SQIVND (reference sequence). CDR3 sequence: CASSMGFHYGYTF. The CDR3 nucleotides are TGTGCCAGTAGTATGGGCTTCCACTATGGCTACACCTTC.

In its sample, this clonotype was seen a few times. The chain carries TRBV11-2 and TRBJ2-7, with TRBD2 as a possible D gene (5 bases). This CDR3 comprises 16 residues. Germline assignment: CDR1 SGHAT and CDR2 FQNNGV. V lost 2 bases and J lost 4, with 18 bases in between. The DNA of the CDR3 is TGTGCCAGCAGCTTAAACCCTGGGAGTCTAAGTTACGAGCAGTACTTC. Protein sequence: CASSLNPGSLSYEQYF.

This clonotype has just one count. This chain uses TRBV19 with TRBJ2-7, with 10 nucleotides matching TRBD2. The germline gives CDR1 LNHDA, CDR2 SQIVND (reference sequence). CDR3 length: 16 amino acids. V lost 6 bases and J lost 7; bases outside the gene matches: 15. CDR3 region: CASSLLLAGNTGEQYF. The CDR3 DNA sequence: TGTGCCAGTAGCCTTCTACTAGCGGGAAATACGGGGGAGCAGTACTTC.

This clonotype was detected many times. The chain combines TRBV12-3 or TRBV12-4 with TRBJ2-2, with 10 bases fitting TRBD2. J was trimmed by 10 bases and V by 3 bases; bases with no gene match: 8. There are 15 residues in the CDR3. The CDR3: CASSFWTSGTQELFF. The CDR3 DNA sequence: TGTGCCAGCAGTTTCTGGACTAGCGGAACGCAGGAGCTGTTTTTT.

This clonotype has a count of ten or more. The CDR3 DNA reads as TGTGCCAGCAGCTCCCATCGGGGGACAGGGGAGGAAAAACTGTTTTTT. Its translation: CASSSHRGTGEEKLFF. This chain joins TRBV7-6 and TRBJ1-4; 10 bases line up with TRBD1. The CDR3 loop spans 16 amino acids. V shed 4 bases and J 8 bases; nucleotides not matched to a gene: 10. The germline V gene encodes CDR1 SGHVS and CDR2 FNYEAQ.